The present TCR beta chain was sequenced within a study of blood T cell repertoires in COVID-19. Assay used: immunoSEQ multiplex PCR; TCRdb lists only in-frame clones, some missing. The table shows fewer than 250,000 clones, with 76% occurring only once. This clone was seen a handful of times. The junction had 7 bases not matched to a gene; V was cut back by 3 bases and J by 3 bases. CDR1 and CDR2 (germline): MNHNS, SASEGT. This CDR3 is built from 16 residues. Participants came from some 23 US areas, aged roughly 18 to 95 years. The origin of this receptor is a woman in her forties or fifties with acute COVID-19. The specimen sequenced was PBMCs or T cells enriched from blood (not recorded which). The rearrangement links TRBV6-1 to TRBJ2-2, with 7 bases lining up with TRBD2. For the CDR3, the DNA is TGTGCCAGCAGTGATCCTGGCGGGGGACACACCGGGGAGCTGTTTTTT. This encodes CASSDPGGGHTGELFF.